The TCR beta chain described here comes from a study of blood T cell repertoires in COVID-19. Cohort assignment relied on participant-reported clinical history. Libraries were prepared by immunoSEQ multiplex PCR; TCRdb keeps only in-frame clonotypes and omits some of them. The table has some 200,000 clones, approximately 79% seen once. Germline CDR1 is SGHRS and CDR2 is YFSETQ. The CDR3 runs 16 residues. V lost 0 bases to trimming and J lost 1 base, with 11 bases between them. V usage is TRBV5-1 and J usage is TRBJ1-3; D ambiguous. This TCR was recovered from a woman aged 55-69 years with acute COVID-19. The sequenced sample was PBMCs or T cells enriched from blood (not recorded which). The CDR3 DNA reads as TGCGCCAGCAGCTTGGCCGGGTCGGGATCTGGAAACACCATATATTTT. Its translation is CASSLAGSGSGNTIYF.